The 24 T cell receptor beta chains in this list originate from one sample, sequenced in a study of CD8 T cells in ankylosing spondylitis. Using its own MiXCR run on the 5' RACE reads, TCRdb lists one record per CDR3 protein. The sample shows about 540,000 distinct CDR3 sequences, approximately 11% of them seen only once. The antigens these receptors bind are not known. Study-wide results and limits: Ankylosing spondylitis blood seemed to carry a telltale TCR beta motif made of seven or eight highly homologous variants.

The specimen sequenced was blood, either unsorted or a sorted T cell fraction (not recorded which). The receptor source for this set is a male donor with ankylosing spondylitis.

This clonotype showed up just a few times. J is TRBJ1-2 and V is TRBV29-1; D is unresolved. The V gene lost 0 bases and the J gene lost 7 bases, with 12 bases spanning the gap. CDR1 is SQVTM, CDR2 ANQGSEA, per germline. The CDR3 has 13 amino acids. Here the CDR3 reads CSVEDTRGGGYTF. Here the CDR3 DNA reads TGCAGCGTTGAAGACACCAGAGGAGGTGGCTACACCTTC.

This clonotype was seen only a few times. The V gene is TRBV20-1, the J gene TRBJ2-1; weak D call: TRBD2 (5 bases). The CDR3 is 17 amino acids. From germline, CDR1 is DFQATT and CDR2 SNEGSKA (reference sequence). Between the trimmed V and J ends, which lost 0 bases and 5 bases, there was a span of 20 bases. The CDR3 DNA sequence: TGCAGTGCTAGAGACCCCTCCAGCGGAGATCCTAACAATGAGCAGTTCTTC. As protein: CSARDPSSGDPNNEQFF.

This clonotype was seen a handful of times. The chain carries TRBV12-3 or TRBV12-4 and TRBJ2-5; 12 bases match TRBD2. The CDR3 is 16 residues long. J gave up 4 bases and V 7 bases, and 10 bases lay outside the gene matches. CDR3 sequence reads: CASIPTGLAGSETQYF. DNA for the CDR3: TGTGCCAGCATCCCAACCGGACTAGCGGGATCAGAGACCCAGTACTTC.

This clonotype showed up just a few times. The rearrangement links TRBV20-1 to TRBJ1-6; D remains ambiguous. The length of the CDR3 is 14 residues. Germline V gene sequence: CDR1 DFQATT, CDR2 SNEGSKA (reference sequence). V was clipped by 1 base and J by 7 bases, with 11 bases between them. The CDR3 sequence: CSARALGNNSPLHF. DNA of the CDR3: TGCAGTGCTAGAGCTCTAGGGAACAATTCACCCCTCCACTTT.

This chain joins TRBV20-1 and TRBJ1-1, with 11 bases identical to TRBD1. The CDR3 runs 12 residues. CDR1 and CDR2 (germline): DFQATT, SNEGSKA (reference sequence). For the CDR3, the DNA is TGCATGGCCGGACAGGGGGCCACTGAAGCTTTCTTT. The encoded protein is CMAGQGATEAFF.

This clonotype was counted between two and nine times. This chain connects TRBV20-1 to TRBJ2-3; 13 bases are shared with TRBD2. J was trimmed by 2 bases and V by 0 bases; bases with no gene match: 5. CDR1 DFQATT and CDR2 SNEGSKA come from the germline V gene (reference sequence). The CDR3 contains 17 residues. The CDR3 DNA follows: TGCAGTGCTAGAGATCATACTAGCGGGAGGGCCACAGATACGCAGTATTTT. As protein: CSARDHTSGRATDTQYF.

This clonotype was counted only a few times. V gene TRBV10-3 combines with J gene TRBJ1-1; possible D gene TRBD1, 5 bases. Trimming removed 6 bases from V and 4 bases from J, with 15 bases in between. The CDR3 spans 14 residues. Germline V CDR1 and CDR2: ENHRY, SYGVKD. The CDR3 loop reads CAISASGRVTEAFF. CDR3 coding DNA: TGTGCCATCAGCGCATCGGGACGGGTCACTGAAGCTTTCTTT.

J is TRBJ2-5 and V is TRBV11-2; D is unclear. V was pared by 4 bases and J by 4 bases, with 16 bases between. The CDR3 has 15 residues. Per the germline V gene, CDR1 is SGHAT and CDR2 is FQNNGV. The CDR3 here is CASSSAVGSLETQYF. The CDR3 DNA is TGTGCCAGCAGCTCCGCCGTTGGGTCGTTAGAGACCCAGTACTTC.

The chain employs TRBV27 and TRBJ2-2, with a weak D call TRBD2 (5 bases). Trimming removed 2 bases at V and 0 bases at J, with 13 bases between. This CDR3 region has 17 residues. Germline CDR1 is MNHEY and CDR2 is SMNVEV (reference sequence). The CDR3 nucleotides read TGTGCCAGCAGTTTAGCTTTTACGGACTCGAACACCGGGGAGCTGTTTTTT. Its translation: CASSLAFTDSNTGELFF.

This clonotype was detected only a few times. The rearrangement joins TRBV7-2 to TRBJ2-7, with 8 bases fitting TRBD2. The ends lost 5 bases at V and 2 bases at J; junction bases unmatched: 11. Germline V lookup: CDR1 SGHTA, CDR2 FQGNSA. This CDR3 comprises 16 residues. In DNA, the CDR3 is TGTGCCAGCAGCCTTATGGGCGGGACTAGTACCTACGAGCAGTACGTC. This codes for CASSLMGGTSTYEQYV.

The chain carries TRBV5-1 and TRBJ1-2; D is unclear. V was shortened by 3 bases and J by 2 bases, with 11 bases between the two germline ends. From germline, CDR1 is SGHRS and CDR2 YFSETQ. The CDR3 is made up of 14 amino acids. This chain's CDR3 is CASSSLDGNYGYTF. The CDR3 DNA reads as TGCGCCAGCAGCTCGCTGGACGGAAACTATGGCTACACCTTC.

V gene TRBV9 combines with J gene TRBJ1-1; unclear D gene. This CDR3 spans 14 amino acids. With 0 bases removed from V and 0 bases from J, the gap between germline ends came to 6 bases. The germline CDR1 and CDR2 sequences are SGDLS and YYNGEE. CDR3 amino acids: CASSVVGMNTEAFF. CDR3 bases: TGTGCCAGCAGCGTAGTTGGGATGAACACTGAAGCTTTCTTT.

This clonotype was recorded many times. This chain uses TRBV12-3 or TRBV12-4 with TRBJ2-7, with TRBD1 matching 8 bases. The CDR3 has 13 amino acids. Trimming removed 5 bases from V and 3 bases from J; junction bases left unmatched: 3. CDR3 amino acids: CASSPTGGYEQYV. CDR3 DNA: TGTGCCAGCAGTCCTACAGGGGGCTACGAGCAGTACGTC.

This rearrangement joins TRBV7-2 to TRBJ1-1; D perhaps matches TRBD1 (5 bases). Germline values: CDR1 SGHTA, CDR2 FQGNSA. V was shortened by 1 base and J by 5 bases, with 14 bases between the two germline ends. CDR3 length equals 15 residues. The CDR3 DNA sequence: TGTGCCAGCAGCTTAGGACCGGGGCGAGGGACTGAAGCTTTCTTT. This gives the protein CASSLGPGRGTEAFF. Full variable domain (outside the CDR3, taken from reference TRBV7-2 and TRBJ1-1): GAGVSQSPSNKVTEKGKDVELRCDPISGHTALYWYRQSLGQGLEFLIYFQGNSAPDKSGLPSDRFSAERTGGSVSTLTIQRTQQEDSAVYLCASSLGPGRGTEAFFGQGTRLTVV.

This rearrangement joins TRBV20-1 to TRBJ1-2, with 7 bases that match TRBD1. V shed 3 bases and J 7 bases; nucleotides not matched to a gene: 8. The CDR3 extends over 13 amino acids. The germline V gene has CDR1 DFQATT and CDR2 SNEGSKA (reference sequence). CDR3 DNA: TGCAGTGCTAGGCGAGCAGGGGGAGGTGGCTACACCTTC. It encodes CSARRAGGGGYTF.

This clonotype has just a few counts. This sequence joins TRBV27 and TRBJ1-4; D perhaps matches TRBD1 (5 bases). CDR3 size: 14 residues. V dropped 3 bases and J dropped 6 bases, with 11 bases sitting between them. Germline V lookup: CDR1 MNHEY, CDR2 SMNVEV (reference sequence). CDR3 bases: TGTGCCAGCAGTTTGCAGGGAGGGTATGAAAAACTGTTTTTT. As protein: CASSLQGGYEKLFF.

This clonotype was picked up a small number of times. This chain uses TRBV7-9 with TRBJ1-2; D unresolved. The ends were cut back, 4 bases at V and 1 base at J, with 7 bases in the middle. Looked up from germline, CDR1 is SEHNR and CDR2 is FQNEAQ (reference sequence). The CDR3 is 13 amino acids. The CDR3 DNA follows: TGTGCCAGCAGCTCTTCAAATAACTATGGCTACACCTTC. Translating it yields CASSSSNNYGYTF.

This clonotype was observed many times. The V gene is TRBV15, the J gene TRBJ2-1; D could derive from TRBD1 or TRBD2 (5 bases each). From germline, CDR1 is LNHNV and CDR2 YYDKDF (reference sequence). This CDR3 is 16 amino acids long. The V and J ends lost 0 bases and 5 bases respectively, with 14 bases between them. CDR3 DNA: TGTGCCACCAGCAGAGAACCGGGACGGATAAACAATGAGCAGTTCTTC. This encodes CATSREPGRINNEQFF.

V and J are TRBV5-1 and TRBJ2-3, with 9 positions matching TRBD2. Per germline, CDR1 SGHRS and CDR2 YFSETQ. The J segment lost 2 bases and the V segment lost 0 bases, leaving 4 bases of the junction unmatched. This CDR3 region has 16 residues. The CDR3 is CASSLGASGNTDTQYF. Here the CDR3 DNA reads TGCGCCAGCAGCTTGGGCGCTAGCGGGAACACAGATACGCAGTATTTT.

The V call is TRBV3-1, the J call TRBJ2-7, with D perhaps matching TRBD1 or TRBD2 (5 bases each). Trimming pared 4 bases from V and 6 bases from J, leaving 13 bases between. The CDR3 sequence is 13 residues long. In germline, CDR1 is LGHDT, CDR2 YNNKEL (reference sequence). The CDR3 here is CASSPGTFREQYV. CDR3 in DNA: TGTGCCAGCAGCCCCGGGACCTTCCGCGAGCAGTACGTC.

This clonotype was recorded many times. The chain combines TRBV12-3 or TRBV12-4 with TRBJ1-5; 8 bases align to TRBD1. The CDR3 length is 15 residues. V was pared by 6 bases and J by 2 bases, with 6 bases of the junction left unmatched. The CDR3 is CASRSGGAGNQPQHF. The CDR3 DNA reads TGTGCCAGCAGGTCAGGGGGCGCGGGCAATCAGCCCCAGCATTTT.

This clonotype was counted between two and nine times. This rearrangement joins TRBV11-2 to TRBJ1-2, with D unclear. This CDR3 spans 15 amino acids. Per germline, CDR1 SGHAT and CDR2 FQNNGV. V lost 5 bases and J lost 5, with 18 bases in between. The DNA of the CDR3 is TGTGCCAGCAGCCCAAGCCGGGCGACTCGGTATGGCTACACCTTC. Its protein product is CASSPSRATRYGYTF.

J is TRBJ2-5 and V is TRBV20-1, with D unresolved. The CDR3 consists of 18 residues. Trimming removed 0 bases at V and 4 bases at J, with 24 bases between. Germline values: CDR1 DFQATT, CDR2 SNEGSKA (reference sequence). CDR3 sequence reads: CSARDGRAQTPDRETQYF. Written as DNA, the CDR3 is TGCAGTGCTAGAGATGGCCGGGCCCAGACTCCAGACCGAGAGACCCAGTACTTC.

This clonotype was counted only a few times. The gene calls are TRBV24-1 and TRBJ2-2; tentatively, D is TRBD1 (5 bases). With 1 base removed from V and 1 base from J, the gap between germline ends came to 15 bases. The CDR3 is 18 amino acids. Germline CDR1 reads KGHDR; CDR2 reads SFDVKD. CDR3 in amino acids: CATSDFRAAGQNTGELFF. For the CDR3, the DNA is TGTGCCACCAGTGATTTCCGTGCGGCAGGGCAGAACACCGGGGAGCTGTTTTTT.